Presented here are 18 T cell receptor beta chains from one specimen sequenced in a study of a mutant IDH1 vaccine in newly diagnosed glioma. Using immunoSEQ multiplex PCR, the repertoire was profiled, and TCRdb retains in-frame clones only, with some absent. The data show 70,000 to 100,000 clones, around 80% seen once. The time point denotes: baseline, week 1 (first vaccination visit). Specified treatment: pre-vaccination baseline after standard-of-care therapy. Sequencing used PBMCs, obtained from a glioma patient treated with radiotherapy, temozolomide or both. The receptors derive from a man aged 35-49 years with glioma. Some clones in this sample may be carry-over from other donors' samples.

This chain uses TRBV6-5 with TRBJ2-1; 9 nucleotides agree with TRBD2. The CDR3 extends over 13 amino acids. CDR1 is MNHEY, CDR2 SVGAGI, per germline. Trimming took 10 bases from V and 6 from J; bases not matched to a gene: 7. This CDR3 reads CATRPAGGNEQFF. The DNA of the CDR3 is TGTGCCACCAGGCCAGCGGGGGGCAATGAGCAGTTCTTC.

The rearrangement links TRBV29-1 to TRBJ2-2; no clear D. The CDR3 has 14 residues. Per the germline V gene, CDR1 is SQVTM and CDR2 is ANQGSEA. Trimming removed 4 bases at V and 4 bases at J, with 13 bases between. CDR3 region: CSVGVSGSTGELFF. The CDR3 DNA sequence: TGCAGCGTTGGGGTCTCGGGTAGCACCGGGGAGCTGTTTTTT.

This clone came up once. The gene calls are TRBV4-2 and TRBJ2-2, with TRBD1 as a possible D gene (6 bases). This CDR3 is 15 amino acids long. The germline V and J ends were trimmed by 1 base and 4 bases, with 10 bases remaining between them. Germline CDR1 reads LGHNA; CDR2 reads YNFKEQ. The CDR3 is CASSQVSDSTGELFF. The CDR3 region has the DNA TGTGCCAGCAGCCAAGTCTCGGACAGCACCGGGGAGCTGTTTTTT.

The chain is built from TRBV6-5 and TRBJ1-2; 9 bases fit TRBD1. This CDR3 has 14 residues. The junction had 7 bases not matched to a gene; V was cut back by 6 bases and J by 5 bases. CDR1 is MNHEY and CDR2 is SVGAGI in the germline V gene. This CDR3 is CASRPGQGYYGYTF. CDR3 in DNA: TGTGCCAGCAGACCGGGACAGGGTTATTATGGCTACACCTTC.

The gene calls are TRBV5-4 and TRBJ2-7; perhaps TRBD1 as D (6 bases). V lost 0 bases to trimming and J lost 1 base, with 8 bases between them. CDR3 length: 14 residues. Germline loops: CDR1 SGHNT, CDR2 YYREEE (reference sequence). The CDR3 DNA is TGTGCCAGCAGCTTGGGGGACAAATCCTACGAGCAGTACTTC. Protein product: CASSLGDKSYEQYF.

J is TRBJ1-3 and V is TRBV6-1, with D hard to call. V was cut by 4 bases and J by 0 bases, with 13 bases left in between. The length of the CDR3 is 16 residues. The germline V gene has CDR1 MNHNS and CDR2 SASEGT. DNA for the CDR3: TGTGCCAGCAGTGGGCCGCGACGGGACTCTGGAAACACCATATATTTT. This sequence encodes CASSGPRRDSGNTIYF.

The V gene is TRBV7-2, the J gene TRBJ2-2; D not certain. From germline, CDR1 is SGHTA and CDR2 FQGNSA. The CDR3 spans 15 residues. V lost 2 bases, J lost 4 bases, and 11 bases lay in between. The CDR3 DNA reads TGTGCCAGCAGCTTACCTACCGTTTTCACCGGGGAGCTGTTTTTT. It yields the protein CASSLPTVFTGELFF.

The chain links TRBV6-5 to TRBJ1-2, with D unresolved. The CDR3 consists of 13 residues. V was pared by 4 bases and J by 7 bases, with 13 bases between. CDR1 is MNHEY and CDR2 is SVGAGI in the germline V gene. The DNA of the CDR3 is TGTGCCAGCAGTTCCCATTCGGTCGTTGGCTACACCTTC. This codes for CASSSHSVVGYTF.

Only a few counts were recorded for this clone. This chain uses TRBV7-3 with TRBJ1-1; 7 nucleotides agree with TRBD1. With V trimmed by 5 bases and J by 3 bases, 3 bases remained unmatched. From germline, CDR1 is SGHTA and CDR2 FQGTGA. The CDR3 runs 13 residues. CDR3 sequence (DNA): TGTGCCAGCAGCAATCAGGGGGACACTGAAGCTTTCTTT. Translated, it gives CASSNQGDTEAFF. The full variable domain, its missing parts supplied by reference TRBV7-3 and TRBJ1-1, is GAGVSQTPSNKVTEKGKYVELRCDPISGHTALYWYRQSLGQGPEFLIYFQGTGAADDSGLPNDRFFAVRPEGSVSTLKIQRTERGDSAVYLCASSNQGDTEAFFGQGTRLTVV.

The chain recombines TRBV27 with TRBJ1-5; D is perhaps TRBD1 (5 bases). V gave up 6 bases and J gave up 5 bases, with 11 bases separating them. The CDR3 consists of 13 residues. Germline CDR1 MNHEY, CDR2 SMNVEV (reference sequence). The CDR3 sequence: CASRGGAYQPQHF. The CDR3 DNA reads TGTGCCAGCAGGGGCGGGGCTTATCAGCCCCAGCATTTT.

The V gene is TRBV30, the J gene TRBJ2-5; D ambiguous. The J call may be faulty, since TRBJ2-7 better matches the DNA end. Germline V gene lookup returns CDR1 GTSNPN and CDR2 SVGIG (reference sequence). The CDR3 loop spans 11 amino acids. The CDR3: CAWKGPYEQYF. In nucleotides, the CDR3 is TGTGCCTGGAAAGGGCCCTACGAGCAGTACTTC.

The rearrangement uses TRBV4-1 and TRBJ2-4; 7 bases map to TRBD2. CDR1 and CDR2 (germline): MGHRA, YSYEKL. The CDR3 spans 16 residues. V shed 3 bases and J 0 bases; nucleotides not matched to a gene: 5. The CDR3 DNA reads as TGCGCCAGCAGCCAGACGGGGGGACTAGCCAAAAACATTCAGTACTTC. Residues: CASSQTGGLAKNIQYF.

The chain is built from TRBV7-3 and TRBJ1-1, with D perhaps TRBD1 (5 bases). Germline loops: CDR1 SGHTA, CDR2 FQGTGA. The CDR3 has 14 amino acids. V gave up 5 bases and J gave up 0 bases, with 10 bases separating them. The CDR3 DNA reads TGTGCCAGCAGCACCGGGGGGATGAACACTGAAGCTTTCTTT. Protein: CASSTGGMNTEAFF.

The chain carries TRBV6-5 and TRBJ2-7; no clear D. CDR3 length equals 13 residues. The V end was cut by 4 bases, the J end by 4 bases, with 11 bases between. CDR1 is MNHEY and CDR2 is SVGAGI in the germline V gene. The CDR3 loop is CASSSSSTYEQYF. The DNA of the CDR3 is TGTGCCAGCAGTTCAAGTTCAACTTACGAGCAGTACTTC.

This clone was recorded once. This chain's CDR3 is CASSIEGFAYEQYF. Here the CDR3 DNA reads TGTGCCAGTAGTATCGAGGGGTTCGCCTACGAGCAGTACTTC. The chain couples TRBV19 to TRBJ2-7; either TRBD1 or TRBD2 may supply D (5 bases each). There are 14 residues in the CDR3. Between the trimmed V and J ends, which lost 3 bases and 2 bases, there was a span of 11 bases. Germline V gene data show CDR1 as LNHDA and CDR2 as SQIVND (reference sequence).

V usage is TRBV10-3 and J usage is TRBJ1-2, with D perhaps TRBD1 (6 bases). Germline CDR1 ENHRY, CDR2 SYGVKD. V lost 7 bases and J 0 bases, leaving 12 bases between the germline ends. This CDR3 comprises 14 residues. The CDR3 is CAITGVRANYGYTF. CDR3 in DNA: TGTGCCATCACAGGGGTGAGAGCTAACTATGGCTACACCTTC.

This clone came up once. The chain employs TRBV5-1 and TRBJ1-1, with a tentative D call TRBD1 (6 bases). The CDR3 is 14 residues long. Per the germline V gene, CDR1 is SGHRS and CDR2 is YFSETQ. Trimming stripped 4 bases from V and 0 bases from J, with 10 bases between. CDR3 nucleotide sequence: TGCGCCAGCAGCAACGGACAGATGAACACTGAAGCTTTCTTT. Its protein is CASSNGQMNTEAFF.

The chain carries TRBV7-9 and TRBJ1-4; D not certain. The CDR3 is 11 residues long. V dropped 7 bases and J dropped 11 bases, with 11 bases sitting between them. Germline V gene lookup returns CDR1 SEHNR and CDR2 FQNEAQ (reference sequence). This CDR3 reads CASTSREKLFF. CDR3 nucleotide sequence: TGTGCCAGCACCTCGAGGGAGAAACTGTTTTTT.